Presented here are 13 T cell receptor beta chains from one specimen sequenced in a study of T cell clones after liver transplantation. Method: immunoSEQ multiplex PCR; TCRdb's copy keeps in-frame clones and lacks some. The profile shows 90,000 to 120,000 clones, about 81% of them singletons. The specimen comprised CD4+ T cells from blood, sampled before liver transplant. These receptors were taken from a human donor who received a liver transplant.

The chain has TRBV7-2 and TRBJ1-4; no clear D gene. The germline V and J ends were trimmed by 1 base and 0 bases, with 6 bases remaining between them. This CDR3 spans 15 amino acids. The germline gives CDR1 SGHTA, CDR2 FQGNSA. CDR3: CASSLVPTTNEKLFF. The CDR3 DNA sequence: TGTGCCAGCAGCTTAGTTCCAACAACTAATGAAAAACTGTTTTTT.

The chain is built from TRBV11-2 and TRBJ1-6; D possibly corresponds to TRBD1 (6 bases). Germline V gene data show CDR1 as SGHAT and CDR2 as FQNNGV. V was shortened by 3 bases and J by 7 bases, with 10 bases between the two germline ends. The CDR3 totals 14 residues. In nucleotides, the CDR3 is TGTGCCAGCAGCTTGGGACAAGGGAATTCACCCCTCCACTTT. Residues: CASSLGQGNSPLHF.

V is TRBV9 and J is TRBJ2-1, with 7 bases lining up with TRBD2. CDR1 and CDR2 from the germline V gene are SGDLS and YYNGEE. The CDR3 runs 15 residues. The trim removed 4 bases at V and 2 bases at J, leaving 6 bases unmatched. The CDR3 sequence: CASSPLAATYNEQFF. In DNA, the CDR3 is TGTGCCAGCAGCCCCCTAGCGGCTACCTACAATGAGCAGTTCTTC.

V gene TRBV5-1 combines with J gene TRBJ2-2, with a weak D call TRBD2 (6 bases). V lost 1 base to trimming and J lost 5 bases, with 21 bases between them. The CDR3 loop spans 18 amino acids. CDR1 is SGHRS, CDR2 YFSETQ, per germline. CDR3 region: CASSLLGPPRAGTGELFF. The CDR3 coding sequence is TGCGCCAGCAGCTTGTTGGGACCACCCCGGGCGGGAACCGGGGAGCTGTTTTTT.

The genes are TRBV27 and TRBJ2-5; no firm D call. This CDR3 contains 14 residues. V lost 3 bases, J lost 5 bases, and 13 bases lay in between. CDR1 and CDR2 (germline): MNHEY, SMNVEV (reference sequence). This chain's CDR3 is CASSFRVRTETQYF. As DNA, the CDR3 is TGTGCCAGCAGTTTTAGGGTGAGAACGGAGACCCAGTACTTC.

This chain joins TRBV5-4 and TRBJ2-7; 12 bases agree with TRBD2. The length of the CDR3 is 15 residues. V lost 7 bases and J lost 6; bases outside the gene matches: 11. CDR1 is SGHNT and CDR2 is YYREEE in the germline V gene (reference sequence). The CDR3 coding sequence is TGTGCCAGCGGGGCCTTGACTAGCGGGAGAGGCGAGCAGTACTTC. Protein: CASGALTSGRGEQYF.

V is TRBV2 and J is TRBJ2-1; D is perhaps TRBD1 or TRBD2 (5 bases each). V was pared by 7 bases and J by 3 bases, with 10 bases between. There are 13 residues in the CDR3. The germline V gene has CDR1 SNHLY and CDR2 FYNNEI. The CDR3 is CASTLGDYNEQFF. The CDR3 DNA reads TGTGCCAGCACCTTGGGGGACTACAATGAGCAGTTCTTC.

This chain joins TRBV9 and TRBJ2-2; D is undetermined. The ends were cut back, 0 bases at V and 1 base at J, with 7 bases in the middle. This CDR3 region has 15 residues. Germline lookup yields CDR1 SGDLS and CDR2 YYNGEE. The CDR3 loop reads CASSVEWVNTGELFF. The CDR3 DNA is TGTGCCAGCAGCGTAGAATGGGTGAACACCGGGGAGCTGTTTTTT. Full variable domain (remainder filled in from reference TRBV9 and TRBJ2-2): DSGVTQTPKHLITATGQRVTLRCSPRSGDLSVYWYQQSLDQGLQFLIQYYNGEERAKGNILERFSAQQFPDLHSELNLSSLELGDSALYFCASSVEWVNTGELFFGEGSRLTVL.

This clone was picked up a small number of times. This rearrangement joins TRBV6-6 to TRBJ2-5, with D unresolved. The germline V gene encodes CDR1 MNHNY and CDR2 SVGAGI (reference sequence). The CDR3 runs to 14 residues. V dropped 0 bases and J dropped 4 bases, with 9 bases sitting between them. CDR3 amino acids: CASSYSGFGETQYF. The CDR3 DNA sequence: TGTGCCAGCAGTTACTCCGGGTTTGGAGAGACCCAGTACTTC.

The chain couples TRBV4-3 to TRBJ2-5, with 7 bases identical to TRBD1. Germline trimming cut 0 bases from V and 3 bases from J; bases unmatched to any gene: 4. The CDR3 runs 15 residues. From germline, CDR1 is LGHNA and CDR2 YSLEER. The CDR3 nucleotides are TGCGCCAGCAGCCAAGAGGTGACAGGGAAAGAGACCCAGTACTTC. This translates into CASSQEVTGKETQYF.

The chain uses TRBV5-1 and TRBJ2-3; either TRBD1 or TRBD2 may fit D (6 bases each). V lost 0 bases, J lost 2 bases, and 10 bases lay in between. Germline values: CDR1 SGHRS, CDR2 YFSETQ. This CDR3 comprises 15 residues. The CDR3 nucleotides are TGCGCCAGCAGCTTGGGGGGGGCCCCCACAGATACGCAGTATTTT. Translation: CASSLGGAPTDTQYF.

This chain uses TRBV7-9 with TRBJ2-2; maybe TRBD2 (5 bases). V dropped 3 bases and J dropped 4 bases, with 12 bases sitting between them. CDR3 size: 15 residues. Germline V lookup: CDR1 SEHNR, CDR2 FQNEAQ (reference sequence). The CDR3 region has the DNA TGTGCCAGCAGCTTCCAGGAGGTCAGCACCGGGGAGCTGTTTTTT. It specifies CASSFQEVSTGELFF.

The chain has TRBV10-3 and TRBJ2-3; D might be TRBD1 (6 bases). V lost 2 bases, J lost 6 bases, and 9 bases lay in between. Germline CDR1 reads ENHRY; CDR2 reads SYGVKD. This CDR3 region has 13 residues. As DNA, the CDR3 is TGTGCCATCAGTGAGGCAGGGGCCGATACGCAGTATTTT. It specifies CAISEAGADTQYF.